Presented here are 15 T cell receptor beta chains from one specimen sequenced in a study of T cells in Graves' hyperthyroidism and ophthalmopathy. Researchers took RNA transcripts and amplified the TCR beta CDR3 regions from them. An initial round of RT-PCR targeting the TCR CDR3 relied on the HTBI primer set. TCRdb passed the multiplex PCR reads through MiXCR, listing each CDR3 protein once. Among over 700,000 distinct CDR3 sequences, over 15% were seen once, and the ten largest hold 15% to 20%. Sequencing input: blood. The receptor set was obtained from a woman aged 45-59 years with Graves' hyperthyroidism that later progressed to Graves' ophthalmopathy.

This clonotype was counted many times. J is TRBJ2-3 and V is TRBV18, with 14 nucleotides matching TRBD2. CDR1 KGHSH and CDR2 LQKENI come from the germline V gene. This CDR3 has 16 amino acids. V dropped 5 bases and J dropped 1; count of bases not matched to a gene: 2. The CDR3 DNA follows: TGTGCCAGCTCAATGGGACTAGCGGGGGGCACAGATACGCAGTATTTT. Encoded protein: CASSMGLAGGTDTQYF.

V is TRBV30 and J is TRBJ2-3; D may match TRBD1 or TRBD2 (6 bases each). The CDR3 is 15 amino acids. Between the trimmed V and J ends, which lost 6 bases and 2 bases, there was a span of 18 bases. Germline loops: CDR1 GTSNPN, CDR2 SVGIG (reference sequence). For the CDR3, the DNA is TGTGCCTGTATAAACGGGGGCACCTACACAGATACGCAGTATTTT. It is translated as CACINGGTYTDTQYF. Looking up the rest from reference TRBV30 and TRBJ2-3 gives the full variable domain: SQTIHQWPATLVQPVGSPLSLECTVEGTSNPNLYWYRQAAGRGLQLLFYSVGIGQISSEVPQNLSASRPQDRQFILSSKKLLLSDSGFYLCACINGGTYTDTQYFGPGTRLTVL.

CDR3 sequence reads: CASSSGPSGETQYF. CDR3 bases: TGTGCCAGTAGTAGTGGACCCAGTGGGGAGACCCAGTACTTC. The chain combines TRBV19 with TRBJ2-5; no firm D call. Between the trimmed V and J ends, which lost 4 bases and 5 bases, there was a span of 14 bases. The CDR3 runs 14 residues. Germline CDR1 is LNHDA and CDR2 is SQIVND (reference sequence).

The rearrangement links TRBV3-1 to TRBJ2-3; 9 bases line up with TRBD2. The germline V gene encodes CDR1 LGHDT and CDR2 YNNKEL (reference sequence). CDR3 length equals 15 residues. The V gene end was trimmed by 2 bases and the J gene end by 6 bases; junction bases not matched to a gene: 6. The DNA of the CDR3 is TGTGCCAGCAGCCAATCCGGGACTAGCATCGATACGCAGTATTTT. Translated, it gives CASSQSGTSIDTQYF.

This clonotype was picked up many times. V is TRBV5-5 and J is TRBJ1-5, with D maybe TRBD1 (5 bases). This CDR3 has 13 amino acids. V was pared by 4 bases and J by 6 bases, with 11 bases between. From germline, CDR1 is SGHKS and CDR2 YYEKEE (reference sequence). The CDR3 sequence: CASSTGASQPQHF. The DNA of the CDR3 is TGTGCCAGCAGCACTGGGGCATCTCAGCCCCAGCATTTT.

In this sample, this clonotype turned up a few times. CDR3 sequence (DNA): TGTGCCAGCAGGAGGACGGGGGGGGAGGACACTGAAGCTTTCTTT. It is translated as CASRRTGGEDTEAFF. The rearrangement joins TRBV7-6 to TRBJ1-1; the D gene is possibly TRBD1 (5 bases). The germline V and J ends were trimmed by 6 bases and 3 bases, with 17 bases remaining between them. CDR1 SGHVS and CDR2 FNYEAQ come from the germline V gene. This CDR3 region has 15 residues. The entire variable domain, with the rest obtained from reference TRBV7-6 and TRBJ1-1, is as follows: GAGVSQSPRYKVTKRGQDVALRCDPISGHVSLYWYRQALGQGPEFLTYFNYEAQQDKSGLPNDRFSAERPEGSISTLTIQRTEQRDSAMYRCASRRTGGEDTEAFFGQGTRLTVV.

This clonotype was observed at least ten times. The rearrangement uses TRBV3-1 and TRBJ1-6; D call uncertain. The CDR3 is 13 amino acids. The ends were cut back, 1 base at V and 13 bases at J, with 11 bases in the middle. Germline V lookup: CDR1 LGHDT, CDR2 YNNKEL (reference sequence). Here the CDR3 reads CASSQGSGDPLHF. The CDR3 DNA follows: TGTGCCAGCAGCCAAGGTTCAGGAGACCCCCTCCACTTT.

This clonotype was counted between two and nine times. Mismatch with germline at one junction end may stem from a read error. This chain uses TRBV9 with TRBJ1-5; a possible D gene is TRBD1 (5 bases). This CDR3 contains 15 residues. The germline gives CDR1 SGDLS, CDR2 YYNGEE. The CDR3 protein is CASSVDGGSDQPQHF. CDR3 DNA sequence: TGTGCCAGCAGCGTAGACGGGGGTAGCGATCAGCCCCAGCATTTT.

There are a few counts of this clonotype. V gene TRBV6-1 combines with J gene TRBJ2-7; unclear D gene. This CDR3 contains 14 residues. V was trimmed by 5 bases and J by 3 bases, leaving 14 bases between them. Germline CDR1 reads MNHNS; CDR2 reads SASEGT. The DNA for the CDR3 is TGTGCCAGCAGTTTCCATCTCGACGGCTACGAGCAGTACTTC. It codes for CASSFHLDGYEQYF.

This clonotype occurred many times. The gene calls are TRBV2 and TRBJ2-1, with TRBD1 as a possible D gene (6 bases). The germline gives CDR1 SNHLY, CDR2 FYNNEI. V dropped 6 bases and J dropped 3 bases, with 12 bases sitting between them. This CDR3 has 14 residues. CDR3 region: CASRQTGIYNEQFF. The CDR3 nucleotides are TGTGCCAGCAGGCAGACAGGTATCTACAATGAGCAGTTCTTC.

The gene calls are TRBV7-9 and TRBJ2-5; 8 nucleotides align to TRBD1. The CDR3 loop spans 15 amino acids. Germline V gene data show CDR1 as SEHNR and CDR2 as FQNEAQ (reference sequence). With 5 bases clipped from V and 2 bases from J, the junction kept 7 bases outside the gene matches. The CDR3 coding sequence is TGTGCCAGCAGCGGGGACACAGGGGGACAAGAGACCCAGTACTTC. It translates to CASSGDTGGQETQYF.

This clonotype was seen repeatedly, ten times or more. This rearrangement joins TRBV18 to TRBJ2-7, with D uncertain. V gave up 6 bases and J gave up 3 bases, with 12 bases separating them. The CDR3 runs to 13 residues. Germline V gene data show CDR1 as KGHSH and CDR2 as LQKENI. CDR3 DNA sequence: TGTGCCAGCTCCCTCACGGGTCGCTACGAGCAGTACTTC. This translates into CASSLTGRYEQYF.

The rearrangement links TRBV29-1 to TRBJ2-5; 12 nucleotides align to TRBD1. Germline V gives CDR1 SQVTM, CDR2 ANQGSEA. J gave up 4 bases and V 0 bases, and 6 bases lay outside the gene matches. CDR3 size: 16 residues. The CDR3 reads CSVEEPGQGAGETQYF. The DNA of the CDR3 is TGCAGCGTTGAAGAGCCGGGACAGGGGGCGGGAGAGACCCAGTACTTC.

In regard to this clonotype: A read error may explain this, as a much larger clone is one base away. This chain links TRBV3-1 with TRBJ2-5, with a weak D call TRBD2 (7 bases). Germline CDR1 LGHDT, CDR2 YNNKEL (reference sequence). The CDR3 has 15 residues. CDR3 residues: CACSQGLGGGGTQYF. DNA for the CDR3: TGTGCCTGCAGCCAAGGTCTAGGGGGGGGTGGGACCCAGTACTTC.

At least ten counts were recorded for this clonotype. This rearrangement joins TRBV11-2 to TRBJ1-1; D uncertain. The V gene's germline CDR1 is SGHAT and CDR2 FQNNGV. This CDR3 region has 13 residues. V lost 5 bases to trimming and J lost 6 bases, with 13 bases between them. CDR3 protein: CASSLTGDAEAFF. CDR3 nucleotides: TGTGCCAGCAGCCTCACTGGCGACGCTGAAGCTTTCTTT.